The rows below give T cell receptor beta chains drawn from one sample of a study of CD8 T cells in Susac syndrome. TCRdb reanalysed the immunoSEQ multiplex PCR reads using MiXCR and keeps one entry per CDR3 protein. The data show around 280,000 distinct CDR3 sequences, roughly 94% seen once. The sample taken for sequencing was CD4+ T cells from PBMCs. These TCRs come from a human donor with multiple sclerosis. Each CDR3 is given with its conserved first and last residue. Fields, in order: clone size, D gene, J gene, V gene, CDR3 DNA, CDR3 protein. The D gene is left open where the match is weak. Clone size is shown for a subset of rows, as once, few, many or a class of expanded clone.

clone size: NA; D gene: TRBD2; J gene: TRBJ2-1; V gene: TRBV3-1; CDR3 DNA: TGTGCCAGCAGCCCCCAAGCCCTAGCGGGGAATGAGCAGTTCTTC; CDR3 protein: CASSPQALAGNEQFF
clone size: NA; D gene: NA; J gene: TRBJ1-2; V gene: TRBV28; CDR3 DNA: TGTGCCAGCGAGAGGGGAGGAGTCTATGGCTACACCTTC; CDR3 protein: CASERGGVYGYTF
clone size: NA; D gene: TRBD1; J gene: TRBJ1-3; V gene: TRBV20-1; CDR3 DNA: TGCAGTGCTAGACCCGCAGGGACAGGGAGTGGAAACACCATATATTTT; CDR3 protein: CSARPAGTGSGNTIYF
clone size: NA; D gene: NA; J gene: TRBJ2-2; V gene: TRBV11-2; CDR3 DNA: TGTGCCAGCAGCTTATCTGGGGTCCCCGGGGAGCTGTTTTTT; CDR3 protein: CASSLSGVPGELFF
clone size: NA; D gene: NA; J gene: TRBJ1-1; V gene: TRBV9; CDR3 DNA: TGTGCCAGCAGCGTTGAGTCAGACAGCACTGAAGCTTTCTTT; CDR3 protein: CASSVESDSTEAFF
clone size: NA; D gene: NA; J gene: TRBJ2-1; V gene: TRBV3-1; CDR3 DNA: TGTGCCAGCAGCCCGGGGATTCCCCAATACAATGAGCAGTTCTTC; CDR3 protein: CASSPGIPQYNEQFF
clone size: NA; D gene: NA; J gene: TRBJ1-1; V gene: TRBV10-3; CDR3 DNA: TGTGCCATCAGAGCTCGACAGGCGAACACTGAAGCTTTCTTT; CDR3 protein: CAIRARQANTEAFF
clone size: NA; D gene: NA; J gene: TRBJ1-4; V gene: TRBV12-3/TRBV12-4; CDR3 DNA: TGTGCCAGCAGTATGGCAAGGAGAGGCCCCACTTTT; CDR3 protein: CASSMARRGPTF
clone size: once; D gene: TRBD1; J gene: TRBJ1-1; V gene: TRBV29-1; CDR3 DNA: TGCAGCGTTGAGTGGGGACAGGGGGCTTTCTTT; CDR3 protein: CSVEWGQGAFF
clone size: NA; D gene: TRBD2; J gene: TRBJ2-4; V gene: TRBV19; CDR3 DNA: TGTGCCAGTAGTCGGAGCGGGGGAGCCAAAAACATTCAGTACTTC; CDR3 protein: CASSRSGGAKNIQYF
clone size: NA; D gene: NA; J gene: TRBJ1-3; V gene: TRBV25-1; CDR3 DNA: TGTGCCAGCAGTGATACCACCATGAGCTCTGGAAACACCATATATTTT; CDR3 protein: CASSDTTMSSGNTIYF
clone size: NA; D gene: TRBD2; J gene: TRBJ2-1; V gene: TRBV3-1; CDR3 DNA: TGTGCCAGCAGCCAAGTCAGGCTAGCGGGGCGTGCCTACAATGAGCAGTTCTTC; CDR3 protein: CASSQVRLAGRAYNEQFF
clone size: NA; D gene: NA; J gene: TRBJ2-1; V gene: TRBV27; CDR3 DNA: TGTGCCAGCACTTCAGGGGGGATACAAAATGAGCAGTTCTTC; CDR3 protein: CASTSGGIQNEQFF
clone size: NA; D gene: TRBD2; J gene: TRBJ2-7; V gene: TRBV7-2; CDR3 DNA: TGTGCCAGCAGCCCCCGAGGACTAGCGGGTTATTACGAGCAGTACTTC; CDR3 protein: CASSPRGLAGYYEQYF
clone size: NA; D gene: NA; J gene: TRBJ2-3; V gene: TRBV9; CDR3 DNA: TGTGCCAGCGGGCTCGCGGCCCTGACAGATACGCAGTATTTT; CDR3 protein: CASGLAALTDTQYF
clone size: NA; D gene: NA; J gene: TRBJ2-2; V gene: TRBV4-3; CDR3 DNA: TGCGCCAGCAGCCAGATAACAGGGAAACGAGGGAACACCGGGGAGCTGTTTTTT; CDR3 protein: CASSQITGKRGNTGELFF
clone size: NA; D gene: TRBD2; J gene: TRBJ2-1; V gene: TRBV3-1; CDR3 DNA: TGTGCCAGCAGCCGTAGCGGGGGGACCCCCTCTGAGCAGTTCTTC; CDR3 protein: CASSRSGGTPSEQFF
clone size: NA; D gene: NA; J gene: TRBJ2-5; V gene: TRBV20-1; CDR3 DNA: TGCAGTGCTAGAGATAGCCGGGGGGCAATGGAGACCCAGTACTTC; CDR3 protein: CSARDSRGAMETQYF
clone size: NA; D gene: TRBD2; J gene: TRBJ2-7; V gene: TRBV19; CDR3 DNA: TGTGCCACCGCACTAGCGTTTAGCTCCTACGAGCAGTACTTC; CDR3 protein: CATALAFSSYEQYF
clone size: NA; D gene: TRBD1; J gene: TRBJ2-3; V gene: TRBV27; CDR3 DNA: TGTGCCAGCAGTTTCGCCGGGACAGGGGACAACACCTGGGGAGATACGCAGTATTTT; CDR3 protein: CASSFAGTGDNTWGDTQYF
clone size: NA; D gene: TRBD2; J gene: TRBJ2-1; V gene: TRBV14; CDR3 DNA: TGTGCCTCCCAGCTGGTAGCGGGCAATGAGCAGTTCTTC; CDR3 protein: CASQLVAGNEQFF
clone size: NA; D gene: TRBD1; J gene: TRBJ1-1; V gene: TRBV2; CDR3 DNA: TGTGCCAGCAGTGGGACAGGGGTGAACACTGAAGCTTTCTTT; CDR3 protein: CASSGTGVNTEAFF
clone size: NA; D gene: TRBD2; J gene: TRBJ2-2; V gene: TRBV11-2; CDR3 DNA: TGTGCCAGCAGCTGGACTAGCGGGGATTCCACCGGGGAGCTGTTTTTT; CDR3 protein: CASSWTSGDSTGELFF
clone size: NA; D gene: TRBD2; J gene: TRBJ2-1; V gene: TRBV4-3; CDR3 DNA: TGCGCCAGCAGCCAATGGCCTAGCGGGACCAGTTACAATGAGCAGTTCTTC; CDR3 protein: CASSQWPSGTSYNEQFF
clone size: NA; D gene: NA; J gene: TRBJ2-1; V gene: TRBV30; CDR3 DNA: TGTGCCTGGAGTATTCCCCCGGATGAGCAGTTCTTC; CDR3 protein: CAWSIPPDEQFF
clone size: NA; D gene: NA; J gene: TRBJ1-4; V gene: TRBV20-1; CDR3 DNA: TGCAGCACAGGAGATAATGAAAAACTGTTTTTT; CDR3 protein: CSTGDNEKLFF
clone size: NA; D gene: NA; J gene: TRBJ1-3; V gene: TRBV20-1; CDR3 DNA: TGCAGTGCGATCGCGCAGGGGAGAAACACCATATATTTT; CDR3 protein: CSAIAQGRNTIYF
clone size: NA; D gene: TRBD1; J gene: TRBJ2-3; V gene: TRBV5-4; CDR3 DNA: TGTGCCAGCAGCTTAGGACAGGGGGCGCCGGGAGATACGCAGTATTTT; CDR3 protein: CASSLGQGAPGDTQYF
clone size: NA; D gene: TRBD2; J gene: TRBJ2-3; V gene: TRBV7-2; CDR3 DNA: TGTGCCAGCAGCTTAGGGCGGGAGGCCACAGATACGCAGTATTTT; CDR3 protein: CASSLGREATDTQYF
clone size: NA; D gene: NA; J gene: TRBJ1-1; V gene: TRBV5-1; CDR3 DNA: TGCGCCAGCAGCTTGGGGGTTAGCACTGAAGCTTTCTTT; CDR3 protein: CASSLGVSTEAFF
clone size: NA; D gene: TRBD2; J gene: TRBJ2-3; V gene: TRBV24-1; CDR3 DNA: TGTGCCACCAGTGATCCTAGCGGGAGTGGCACAGATACGCAGTATTTT; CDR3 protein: CATSDPSGSGTDTQYF
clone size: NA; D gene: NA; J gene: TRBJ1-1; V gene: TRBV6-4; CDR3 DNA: TGTGCCAGCAGTTTACAGGAGGGGACTGAAGCTTTCTTT; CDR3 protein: CASSLQEGTEAFF
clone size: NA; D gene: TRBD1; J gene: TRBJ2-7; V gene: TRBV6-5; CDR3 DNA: TGTGCCAGCAGTTACCCGCCTCCGGGACAGGGGCCCTACGAGCAGTACTTC; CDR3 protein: CASSYPPPGQGPYEQYF
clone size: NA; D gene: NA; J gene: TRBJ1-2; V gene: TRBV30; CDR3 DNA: TGTGCCTGGAGTTCAGAGGACTATGGCTACACCTTC; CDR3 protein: CAWSSEDYGYTF
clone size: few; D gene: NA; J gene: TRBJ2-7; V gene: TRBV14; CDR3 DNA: TGTGCCAGCAGCCCCAGGGTGGGAACTTACGAGCAGTACTTC; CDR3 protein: CASSPRVGTYEQYF
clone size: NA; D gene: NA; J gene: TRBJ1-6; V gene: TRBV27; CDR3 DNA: TGTGCCAGCAGTTTAGACGTTTATAATTCACCCCTCCACTTT; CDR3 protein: CASSLDVYNSPLHF
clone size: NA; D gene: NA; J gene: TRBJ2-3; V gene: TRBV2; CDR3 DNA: TGTGCCAGCAGTGTATCGGGGGAGGGCACAGATACGCAGTATTTT; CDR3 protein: CASSVSGEGTDTQYF
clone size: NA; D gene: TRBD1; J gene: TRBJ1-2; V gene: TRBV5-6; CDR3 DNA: TGTGCCAGCAGACGGGACAGGGCCTATGGCTACACCTTC; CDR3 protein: CASRRDRAYGYTF
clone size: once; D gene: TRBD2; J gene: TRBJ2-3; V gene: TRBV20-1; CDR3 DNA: TGCAGTGCAAACCTAGCGGGAGGGTCAGATACGCAGTATTTT; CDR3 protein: CSANLAGGSDTQYF
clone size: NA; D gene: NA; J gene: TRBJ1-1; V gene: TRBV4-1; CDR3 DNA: TGCGCCAGCAGCCAAATGAGGGGGAGATTGAACACTGAAGCTTTCTTT; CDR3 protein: CASSQMRGRLNTEAFF
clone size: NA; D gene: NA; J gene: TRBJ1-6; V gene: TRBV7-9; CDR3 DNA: TGTGCCAGCAGAAAATTGAACCTGAATTCACCCCTCCACTTT; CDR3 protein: CASRKLNLNSPLHF
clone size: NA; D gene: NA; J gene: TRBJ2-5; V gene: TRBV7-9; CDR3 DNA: TGTGCCAGCAGCTTAGCTAGGACAGTGAGTCGATCAACGGAGACCCAGTACTTC; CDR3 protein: CASSLARTVSRSTETQYF
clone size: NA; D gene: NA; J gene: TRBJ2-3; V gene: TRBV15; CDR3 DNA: TGTGCCACCAGCAGAGCGGCAGGATTATTCACAGATACGCAGTATTTT; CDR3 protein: CATSRAAGLFTDTQYF
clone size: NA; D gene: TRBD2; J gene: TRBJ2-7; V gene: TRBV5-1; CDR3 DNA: TGCGCCAGCAGCTCGGGACTAGCGGATTCCTACGAGCAGTACTTC; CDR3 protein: CASSSGLADSYEQYF
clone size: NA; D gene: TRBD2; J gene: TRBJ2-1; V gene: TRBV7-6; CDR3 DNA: TGTGCCAGCAGCTTAGCGCTGCGGGGGAGCTCCTACAATGAGCAGTTCTTC; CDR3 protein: CASSLALRGSSYNEQFF
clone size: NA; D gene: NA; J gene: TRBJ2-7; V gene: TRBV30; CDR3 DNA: TGTGCCTACTCCTCCGGGACCAGATCGTACTACGAGCAGTACTTC; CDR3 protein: CAYSSGTRSYYEQYF
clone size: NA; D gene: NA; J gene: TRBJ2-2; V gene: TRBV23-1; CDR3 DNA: NA; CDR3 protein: CASTRTRLKAGSCFF
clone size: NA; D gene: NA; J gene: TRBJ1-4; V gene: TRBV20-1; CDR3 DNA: TGCAGTGCTAGAGGCGTACAGAGACCCGGTATAACTAATGAAAAACTGTTTTTT; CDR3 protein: CSARGVQRPGITNEKLFF
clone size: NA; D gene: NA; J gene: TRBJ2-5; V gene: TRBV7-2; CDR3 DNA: TGTGCCCTTGGAGCCCCCCAAAAAGAGACCCAGTACTTC; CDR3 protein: CALGAPQKETQYF
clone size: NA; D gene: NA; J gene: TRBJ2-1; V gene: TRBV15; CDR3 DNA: TGTGCCACCAACGTCGGAGGGCCTATCAATGAGCAGTTCTTC; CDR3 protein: CATNVGGPINEQFF
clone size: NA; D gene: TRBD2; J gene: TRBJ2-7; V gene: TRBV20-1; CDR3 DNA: TGCAGTGCGTACACTAGCGGGACGGACGAGCAGTACTTC; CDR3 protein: CSAYTSGTDEQYF
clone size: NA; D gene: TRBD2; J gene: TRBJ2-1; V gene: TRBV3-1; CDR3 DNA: TGTGCCAGCAGCCTACGGGAGGCCTACAATGAGCAGTTCTTC; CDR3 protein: CASSLREAYNEQFF
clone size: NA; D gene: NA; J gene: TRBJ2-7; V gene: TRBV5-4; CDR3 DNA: TGTGCCAGCAGCTTGGACTTCCGAACTTACGAGCAGTACTTC; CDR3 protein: CASSLDFRTYEQYF
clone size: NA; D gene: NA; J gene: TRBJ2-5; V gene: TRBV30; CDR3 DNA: TGTGCCTTGAACCACAGGGTGGGGGAGACCCAGTACTTC; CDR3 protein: CALNHRVGETQYF